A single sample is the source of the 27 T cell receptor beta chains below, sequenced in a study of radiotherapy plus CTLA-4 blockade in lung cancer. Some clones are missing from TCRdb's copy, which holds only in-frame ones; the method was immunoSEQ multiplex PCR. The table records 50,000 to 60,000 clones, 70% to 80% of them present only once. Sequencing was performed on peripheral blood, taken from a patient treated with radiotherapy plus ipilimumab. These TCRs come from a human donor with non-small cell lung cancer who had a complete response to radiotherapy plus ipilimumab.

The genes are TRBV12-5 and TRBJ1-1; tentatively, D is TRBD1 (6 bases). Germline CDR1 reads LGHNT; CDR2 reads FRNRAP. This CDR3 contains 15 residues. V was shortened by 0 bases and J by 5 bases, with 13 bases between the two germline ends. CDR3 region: CASGLVTGRGTEAFF. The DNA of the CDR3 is TGTGCTAGTGGTTTGGTAACAGGGAGGGGGACTGAAGCTTTCTTT.

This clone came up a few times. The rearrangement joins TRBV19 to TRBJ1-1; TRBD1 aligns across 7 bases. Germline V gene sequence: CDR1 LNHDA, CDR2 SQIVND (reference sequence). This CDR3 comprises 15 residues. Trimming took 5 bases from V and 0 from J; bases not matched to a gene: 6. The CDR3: CASSLQGSMNTEAFF. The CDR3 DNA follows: TGTGCCAGTAGTCTACAGGGGTCCATGAACACTGAAGCTTTCTTT.

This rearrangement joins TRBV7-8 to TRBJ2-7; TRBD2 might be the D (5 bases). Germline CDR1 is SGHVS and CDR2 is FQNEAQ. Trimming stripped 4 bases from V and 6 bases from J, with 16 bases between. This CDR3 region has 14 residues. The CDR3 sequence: CASSSGITLREQYF. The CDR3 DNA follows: TGTGCCAGCAGCTCCGGGATAACACTACGCGAGCAGTACTTC.

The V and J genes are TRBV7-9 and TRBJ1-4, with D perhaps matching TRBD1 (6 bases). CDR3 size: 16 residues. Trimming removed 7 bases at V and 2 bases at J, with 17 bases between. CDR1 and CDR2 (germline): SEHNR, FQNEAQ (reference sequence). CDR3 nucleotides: TGTGCCAGCACGAGGGGGGGGCTGGGCACTAATGAAAAACTGTTTTTT. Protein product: CASTRGGLGTNEKLFF.

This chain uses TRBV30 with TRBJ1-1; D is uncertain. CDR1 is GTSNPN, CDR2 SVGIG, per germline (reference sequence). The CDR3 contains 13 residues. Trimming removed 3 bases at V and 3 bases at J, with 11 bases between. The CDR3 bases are TGTGCCTGGAGGGGAGGGAGGGACACTGAAGCTTTCTTT. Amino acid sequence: CAWRGGRDTEAFF.

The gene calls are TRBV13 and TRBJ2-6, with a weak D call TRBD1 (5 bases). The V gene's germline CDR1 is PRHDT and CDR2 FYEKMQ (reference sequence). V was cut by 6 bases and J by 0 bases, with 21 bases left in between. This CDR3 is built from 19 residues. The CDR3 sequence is CASRPTSGWPLSGANVLTF. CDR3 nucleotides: TGTGCCAGCAGACCTACCTCAGGGTGGCCCCTCTCTGGGGCCAACGTCCTGACTTTC.

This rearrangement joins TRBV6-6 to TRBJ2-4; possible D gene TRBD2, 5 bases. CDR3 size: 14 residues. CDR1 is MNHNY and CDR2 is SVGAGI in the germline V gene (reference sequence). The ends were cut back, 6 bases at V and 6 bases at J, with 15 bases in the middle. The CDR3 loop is CASSPWPRVNIQYF. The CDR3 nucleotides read TGTGCCAGCAGCCCTTGGCCGAGGGTAAACATTCAGTACTTC.

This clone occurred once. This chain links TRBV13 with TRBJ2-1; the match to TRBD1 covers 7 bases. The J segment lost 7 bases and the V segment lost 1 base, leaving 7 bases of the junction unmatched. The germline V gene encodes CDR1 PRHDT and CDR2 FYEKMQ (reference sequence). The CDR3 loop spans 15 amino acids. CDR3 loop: CASSLAAGGRNEQFF. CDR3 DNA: TGTGCCAGCAGCTTAGCGGCAGGGGGTAGGAATGAGCAGTTCTTC.

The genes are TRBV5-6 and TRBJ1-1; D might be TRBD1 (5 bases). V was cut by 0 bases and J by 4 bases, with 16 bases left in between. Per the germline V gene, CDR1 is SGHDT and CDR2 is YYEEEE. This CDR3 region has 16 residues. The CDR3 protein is CASSLASGAKRTEAFF. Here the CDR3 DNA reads TGTGCCAGCAGCTTGGCCTCTGGGGCGAAACGCACTGAAGCTTTCTTT.

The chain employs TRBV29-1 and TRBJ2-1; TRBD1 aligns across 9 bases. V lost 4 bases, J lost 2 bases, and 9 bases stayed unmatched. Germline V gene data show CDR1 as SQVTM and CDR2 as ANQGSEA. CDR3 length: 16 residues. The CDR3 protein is CSVAGQGSGTYNEQFF. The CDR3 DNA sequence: TGCAGCGTTGCCGGACAGGGGTCAGGAACCTACAATGAGCAGTTCTTC.

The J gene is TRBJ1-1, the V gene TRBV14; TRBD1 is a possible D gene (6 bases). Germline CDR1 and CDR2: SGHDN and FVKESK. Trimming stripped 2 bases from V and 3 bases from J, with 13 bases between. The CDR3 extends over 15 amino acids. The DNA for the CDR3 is TGTGCCAGCAGCCAAAATTTACACAGGGACACTGAAGCTTTCTTT. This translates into CASSQNLHRDTEAFF.

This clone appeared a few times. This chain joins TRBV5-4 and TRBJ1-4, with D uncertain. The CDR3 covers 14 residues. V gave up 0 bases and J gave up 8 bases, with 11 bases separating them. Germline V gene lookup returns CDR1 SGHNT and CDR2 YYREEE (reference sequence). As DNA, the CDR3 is TGTGCCAGCAGCTTGGGTCTGGGGAGAGAAAAACTGTTTTTT. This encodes CASSLGLGREKLFF.

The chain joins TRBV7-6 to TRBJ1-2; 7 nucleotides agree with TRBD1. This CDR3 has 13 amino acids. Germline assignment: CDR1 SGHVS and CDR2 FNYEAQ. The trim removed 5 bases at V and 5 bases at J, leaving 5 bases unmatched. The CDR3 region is CASSPGQVYGYTF. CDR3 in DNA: TGTGCCAGCAGCCCCGGACAGGTGTATGGCTACACCTTC.

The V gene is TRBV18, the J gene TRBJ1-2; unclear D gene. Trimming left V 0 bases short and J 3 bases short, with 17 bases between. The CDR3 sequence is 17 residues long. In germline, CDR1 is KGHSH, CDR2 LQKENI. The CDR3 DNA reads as TGTGCCAGCTCACCACCGACCGTTGCTGACAAGGACTATGGCTACACCTTC. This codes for CASSPPTVADKDYGYTF.

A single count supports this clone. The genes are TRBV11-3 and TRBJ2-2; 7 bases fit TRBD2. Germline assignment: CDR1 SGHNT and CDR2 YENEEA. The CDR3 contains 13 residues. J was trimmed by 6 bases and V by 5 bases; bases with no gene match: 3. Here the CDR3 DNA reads TGTGCCAGCAGCCTTAGCGGGTCCGGGGAGCTGTTTTTT. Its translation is CASSLSGSGELFF. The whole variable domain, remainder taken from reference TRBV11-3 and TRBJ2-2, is EAGVVQSPRYKIIEKKQPVAFWCNPISGHNTLYWYLQNLGQGPELLIRYENEEAVDDSQLPKDRFSAERLKGVDSTLKIQPAELGDSAVYLCASSLSGSGELFFGEGSRLTVL.

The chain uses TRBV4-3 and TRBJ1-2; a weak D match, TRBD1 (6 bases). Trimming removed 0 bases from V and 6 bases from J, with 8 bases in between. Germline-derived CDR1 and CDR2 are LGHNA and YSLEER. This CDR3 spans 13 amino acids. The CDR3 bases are TGCGCCAGCAGCCAAGAACAGGGCGATGGCTACACCTTC. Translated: CASSQEQGDGYTF.

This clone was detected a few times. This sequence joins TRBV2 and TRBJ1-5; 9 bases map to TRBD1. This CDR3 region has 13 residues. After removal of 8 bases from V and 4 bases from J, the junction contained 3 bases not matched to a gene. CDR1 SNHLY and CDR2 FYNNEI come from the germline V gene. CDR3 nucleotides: TGTGCCAGCGGGACAGGGAGAAATCAGCCCCAGCATTTT. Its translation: CASGTGRNQPQHF.

Here the CDR3 reads CASSTRQGTSEKLFF. CDR3 DNA: TGTGCCAGCAGTACACGACAGGGGACCAGTGAAAAACTGTTTTTT. The chain uses TRBV7-2 and TRBJ1-4; 8 positions match TRBD1. This CDR3 has 15 amino acids. The V and J ends lost 6 bases and 7 bases, in that order; junction bases with no gene match: 10. Germline-derived CDR1 and CDR2 are SGHTA and FQGNSA.

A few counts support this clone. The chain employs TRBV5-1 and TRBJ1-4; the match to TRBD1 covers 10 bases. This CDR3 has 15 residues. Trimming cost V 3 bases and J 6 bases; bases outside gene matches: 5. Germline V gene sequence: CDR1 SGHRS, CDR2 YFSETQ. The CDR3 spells CASSSTGGSDEKLFF. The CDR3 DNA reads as TGCGCCAGCAGCTCGACAGGGGGCTCCGATGAAAAACTGTTTTTT.

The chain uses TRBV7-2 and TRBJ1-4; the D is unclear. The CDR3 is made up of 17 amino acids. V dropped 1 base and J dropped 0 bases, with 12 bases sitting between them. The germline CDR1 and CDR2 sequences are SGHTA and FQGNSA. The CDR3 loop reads CASSLVSIGATNEKLFF. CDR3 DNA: TGTGCCAGCAGCTTAGTTTCGATCGGGGCAACTAATGAAAAACTGTTTTTT.

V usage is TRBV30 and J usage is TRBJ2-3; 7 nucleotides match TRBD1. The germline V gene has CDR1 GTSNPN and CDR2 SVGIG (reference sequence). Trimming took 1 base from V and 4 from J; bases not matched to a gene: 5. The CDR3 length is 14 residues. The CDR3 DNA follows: TGTGCCTGGAGTGAGACAGGGTTAGCAGATACGCAGTATTTT. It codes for CAWSETGLADTQYF. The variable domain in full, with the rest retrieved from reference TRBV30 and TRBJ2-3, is SQTIHQWPATLVQPVGSPLSLECTVEGTSNPNLYWYRQAAGRGLQLLFYSVGIGQISSEVPQNLSASRPQDRQFILSSKKLLLSDSGFYLCAWSETGLADTQYFGPGTRLTVL.

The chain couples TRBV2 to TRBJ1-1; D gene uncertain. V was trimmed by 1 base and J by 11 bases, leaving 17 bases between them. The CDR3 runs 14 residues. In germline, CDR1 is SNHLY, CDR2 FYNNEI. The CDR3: CASSEGSPTLRAFF. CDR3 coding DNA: TGTGCCAGCAGTGAAGGAAGTCCCACCCTACGGGCTTTCTTT. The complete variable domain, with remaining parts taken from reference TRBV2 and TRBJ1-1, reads EPEVTQTPSHQVTQMGQEVILRCVPISNHLYFYWYRQILGQKVEFLVSFYNNEISEKSEIFDDQFSVERPDGSNFTLKIRSTKLEDSAMYFCASSEGSPTLRAFFGQGTRLTVV.

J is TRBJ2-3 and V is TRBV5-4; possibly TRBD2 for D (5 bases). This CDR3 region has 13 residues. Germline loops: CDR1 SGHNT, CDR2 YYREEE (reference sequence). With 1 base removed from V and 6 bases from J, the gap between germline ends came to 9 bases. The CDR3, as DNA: TGTGCCAGCAGCTTGCGGGGTACGGATACGCAGTATTTT. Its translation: CASSLRGTDTQYF.

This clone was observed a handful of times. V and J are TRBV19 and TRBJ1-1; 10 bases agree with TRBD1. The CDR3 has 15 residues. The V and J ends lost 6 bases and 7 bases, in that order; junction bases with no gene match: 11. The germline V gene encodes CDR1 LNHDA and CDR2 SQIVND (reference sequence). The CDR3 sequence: CASRLTGTGVLEAFF. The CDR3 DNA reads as TGTGCCAGTAGACTTACCGGGACAGGGGTACTTGAAGCTTTCTTT. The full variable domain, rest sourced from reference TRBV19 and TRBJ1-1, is DGGITQSPKYLFRKEGQNVTLSCEQNLNHDAMYWYRQDPGQGLRLIYYSQIVNDFQKGDIAEGYSVSREKKESFPLTVTSAQKNPTAFYLCASRLTGTGVLEAFFGQGTRLTVV.

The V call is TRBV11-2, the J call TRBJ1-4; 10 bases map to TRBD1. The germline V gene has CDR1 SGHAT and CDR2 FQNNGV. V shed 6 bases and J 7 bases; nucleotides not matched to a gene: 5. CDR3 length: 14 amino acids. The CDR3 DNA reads TGTGCCAGCAGAGAGACAGGGGGCGGTGAAAAACTGTTTTTT. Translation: CASRETGGGEKLFF.

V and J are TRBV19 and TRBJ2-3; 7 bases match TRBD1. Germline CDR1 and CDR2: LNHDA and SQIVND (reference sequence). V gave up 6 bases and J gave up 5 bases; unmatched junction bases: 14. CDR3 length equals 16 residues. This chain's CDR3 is CASRLTGAGFLDTQYF. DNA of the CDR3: TGTGCCAGTAGGCTAACAGGGGCCGGGTTCTTAGATACGCAGTATTTT.

CDR3 bases: TGTGCCAGCAGTGAGGGACGAATTACTCAGGGGTCACCCCTCCACTTT. Protein: CASSEGRITQGSPLHF. The genes are TRBV2 and TRBJ1-6, with D perhaps TRBD1 (6 bases). CDR3 length equals 16 residues. V lost 3 bases to trimming and J lost 10 bases, with 19 bases between them. Germline V lookup: CDR1 SNHLY, CDR2 FYNNEI.